The TCR beta chain described here comes from a study of T cell responses to AZD1222 COVID-19 vaccine (dated by TCRdb to about 2021). Some background on the complete study: TCR sequencing covered over 230 trial participants: 200 to 210 given two doses of AZD1222 and 26 given two doses of MenACWY control vaccine. Trial participants were enrolled by age into subgroups of 18-55, 56-69 and 70-plus years, and around 150, 28 and 57 TCR-sequenced participants, respectively, were included in these subgroups. Results and caveats for the whole study, not just this receptor: The vaccine-associated CD4 TCRs covered the entire spike protein, and the dominant responses fell in regions 160-218 and 743-854. After two AZD1222 doses, spike-specific TCR breadth and depth were significantly higher than at day 0 and than in MenACWY recipients. Reportedly, close to half of the unique spike-specific TCRs recognized epitopes lying outside the regions that are mutated in the B.1.351 and B.1.1.7 variants. Most participants were white British and females outnumbered males, and the authors suggested that clonal diversity may have been underestimated. Because no samples from the day 14 peak response were available, repertoires could be characterized only after the peak T cell response. The 56-69-year group was small, and its depth increase did not reach significance, likely because of low power. Only six AZD1222 recipients were SARS-CoV-2 seropositive at baseline, limiting conclusions about previously exposed vaccinees.

Comment on this clone: What antigen it recognizes has not been identified. Qualities for individual bases were not recorded, and no much larger clone is one base off.

In the paper's terms, the time point label means: about 28 days (+/-7) after the second vaccine dose. AZD1222 recipients with second doses at about 4 weeks or about 12 weeks were pooled, because spike-specific TCR depth and breadth did not differ between schedules. The vaccinee samples were drawn from two UK trials, COV001 and COV002, one of which was a single-blind randomized controlled phase 2/3 trial testing AZD1222 (ChAdOx1 nCoV-19) in healthy adults. For TCRbeta chain sequencing, PBMC samples were collected from trial participants at day 0 and at day 28 after the second dose. The CDR3 numbers 16 residues from cysteine through phenylalanine. Just the 48-base CDR3 DNA is kept, in frame starting at base 1. Taken from the germline V gene, the CDR1 and CDR2 loops are SGHRS and YFSETQ. The V and J ends are trimmed by 0 bases and 0 bases, leaving 9 bases between them. The CDR3 regions of human TCRbeta chains were subjected to immunosequencing. Concerning the study's data processing: Repertoire TCRs were checked for matches against a reference library of SARS-CoV-2-specific TCRs that had been generated using the MIRA antigen-specificity platform. Breadth was defined as the fraction of unique TCRs that were SARS-CoV-2-associated, and depth was defined as the fraction of total T cells that were SARS-CoV-2-associated. Using the MIRA data, each spike-specific TCR was assigned both to the spike region to which the TCR was reactive and to a CD4 or CD8 class. Log10-transformed breadth and depth values were compared by one-way ANOVA with Sidak's multiple comparisons tests. TCRdb mirrors the immuneACCESS table, restricted to in-frame sequences. Some clones are absent from its copies; in checked studies, under half trace to an unresolved V gene, and the reason for the others is unknown. The DNA gave D and trimming, while V, J and clone size come from that table. The sample data list roughly 100,000 clones, and approximately 84% of these were observed just once. The ten largest make up 14% of the sample.

The source was peripheral blood, collected 28 days after the second AZD1222 dose. The sequence links TRBV5-1 to TRBJ2-2; the D gene cannot be resolved reliably. The TCR sequence derives from an adult who received the AZD1222 COVID-19 vaccine. In nucleotides, the sequence is TGCGCCAGCAGCTTGGAGGTCCGCCCGAACACCGGGGAGCTGTTTTTT. The translation is CASSLEVRPNTGELFF.